Sequencing of this T cell receptor beta chain was carried out in a study of T cell responses to AZD1222 COVID-19 vaccine. Study details: Recipients boosted at about 4 weeks or about 12 weeks are pooled. Findings of the study overall: Unmutated variant regions are reportedly targeted by nearly half of spike-specific TCRs. Just 5 or 6 AZD1222 recipients tested seropositive at baseline.

Sequencing was performed with immunoSEQ multiplex PCR; in TCRdb, only in-frame clones are kept and a portion is missing. The data contain around 150,000 clones, 75% to 95% of them singletons. Trimming stripped 1 base from V and 1 base from J, with 13 bases between. The CDR3 is 16 residues long. CDR1 and CDR2 from the germline V gene are SGDLS and YYNGEE. For this clone: Antigen specificity is unknown.

This chain connects TRBV9 to TRBJ2-3; D is uncertain. The sequence came from an adult in good health. The source material was peripheral blood, sampled on day 0 of AZD1222 vaccination. The CDR3 coding sequence is TGTGCCAGCAGCGTAACGGACGTCCTCCGCACAGATACGCAGTATTTT. Translation gives CASSVTDVLRTDTQYF. The variable domain in full, completed from reference TRBV9 and TRBJ2-3, reads DSGVTQTPKHLITATGQRVTLRCSPRSGDLSVYWYQQSLDQGLQFLIQYYNGEERAKGNILERFSAQQFPDLHSELNLSSLELGDSALYFCASSVTDVLRTDTQYFGPGTRLTVL.